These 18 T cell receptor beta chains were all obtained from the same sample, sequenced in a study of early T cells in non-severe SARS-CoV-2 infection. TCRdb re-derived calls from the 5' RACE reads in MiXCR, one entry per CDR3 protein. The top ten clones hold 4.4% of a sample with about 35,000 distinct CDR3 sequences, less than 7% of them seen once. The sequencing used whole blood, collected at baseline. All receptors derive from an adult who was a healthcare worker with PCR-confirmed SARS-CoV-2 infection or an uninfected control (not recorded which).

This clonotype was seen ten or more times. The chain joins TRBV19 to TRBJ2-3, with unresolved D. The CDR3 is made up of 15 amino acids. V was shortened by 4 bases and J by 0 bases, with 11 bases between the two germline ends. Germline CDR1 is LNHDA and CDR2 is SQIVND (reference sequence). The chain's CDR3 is CASSNGERSTDTQYF. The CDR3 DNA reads TGTGCCAGTAGTAATGGAGAAAGGAGCACAGATACGCAGTATTTT.

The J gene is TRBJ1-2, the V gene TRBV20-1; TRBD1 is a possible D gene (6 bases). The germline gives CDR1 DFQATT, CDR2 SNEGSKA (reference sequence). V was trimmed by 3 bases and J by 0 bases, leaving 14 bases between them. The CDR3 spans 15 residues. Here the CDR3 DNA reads TGCAGTGCTAGTGCGGGGGCCGGGCCTAACTATGGCTACACCTTC. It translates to CSASAGAGPNYGYTF.

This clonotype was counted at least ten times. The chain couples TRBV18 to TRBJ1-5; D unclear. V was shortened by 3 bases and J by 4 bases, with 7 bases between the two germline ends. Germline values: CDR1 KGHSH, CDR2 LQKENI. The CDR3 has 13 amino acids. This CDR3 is CASSPSENQPQHF. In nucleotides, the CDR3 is TGTGCCAGCTCACCCTCGGAGAATCAGCCCCAGCATTTT.

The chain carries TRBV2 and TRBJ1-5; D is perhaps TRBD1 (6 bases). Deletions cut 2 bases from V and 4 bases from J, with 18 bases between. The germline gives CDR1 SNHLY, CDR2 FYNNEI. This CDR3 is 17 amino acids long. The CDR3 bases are TGTGCCAGCAGTGAATATCCCAGGGGAGGGAGTAATCAGCCCCAGCATTTT. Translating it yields CASSEYPRGGSNQPQHF.

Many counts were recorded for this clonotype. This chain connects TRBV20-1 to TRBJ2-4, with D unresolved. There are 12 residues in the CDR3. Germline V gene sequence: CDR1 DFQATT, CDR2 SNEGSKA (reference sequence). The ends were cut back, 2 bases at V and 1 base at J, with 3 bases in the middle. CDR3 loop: CSARSAKNIQYF. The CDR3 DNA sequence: TGCAGTGCTAGATCGGCCAAAAACATTCAGTACTTC.

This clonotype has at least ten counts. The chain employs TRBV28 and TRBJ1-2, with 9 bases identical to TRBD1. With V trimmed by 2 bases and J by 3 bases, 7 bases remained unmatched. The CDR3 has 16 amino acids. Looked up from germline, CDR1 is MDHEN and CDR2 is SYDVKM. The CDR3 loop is CASSLQIRDRDYGYTF. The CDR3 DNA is TGTGCCAGCAGTTTACAGATCCGGGACAGGGACTATGGCTACACCTTC.

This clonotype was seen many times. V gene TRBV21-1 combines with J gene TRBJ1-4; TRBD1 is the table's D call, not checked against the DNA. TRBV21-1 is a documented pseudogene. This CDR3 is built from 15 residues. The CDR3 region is CASSRHGGDGEKLFF. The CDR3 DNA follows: TGTGCCAGCAGCAGACACGGGGGGGATGGTGAAAAACTGTTTTTT.

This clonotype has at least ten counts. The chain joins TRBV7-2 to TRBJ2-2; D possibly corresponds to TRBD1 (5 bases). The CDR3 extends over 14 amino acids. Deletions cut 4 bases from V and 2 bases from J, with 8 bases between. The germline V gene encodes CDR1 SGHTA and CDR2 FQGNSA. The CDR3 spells CASSSTVNTGELFF. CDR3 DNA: TGTGCCAGCAGCTCGACAGTTAACACCGGGGAGCTGTTTTTT.

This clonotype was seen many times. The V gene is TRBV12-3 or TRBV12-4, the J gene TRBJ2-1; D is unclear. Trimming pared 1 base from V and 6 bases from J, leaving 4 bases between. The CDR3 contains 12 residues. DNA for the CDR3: TGTGCCAGCAGTTTAGGTGGCAATGAGCAGTTCTTC. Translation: CASSLGGNEQFF.

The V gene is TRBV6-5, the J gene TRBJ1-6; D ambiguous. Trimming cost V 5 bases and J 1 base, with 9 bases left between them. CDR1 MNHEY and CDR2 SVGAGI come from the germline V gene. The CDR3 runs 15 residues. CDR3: CASSPRLSYNSPLHF. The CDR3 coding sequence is TGTGCCAGCAGTCCGAGACTGTCCTATAATTCACCCCTCCACTTT.

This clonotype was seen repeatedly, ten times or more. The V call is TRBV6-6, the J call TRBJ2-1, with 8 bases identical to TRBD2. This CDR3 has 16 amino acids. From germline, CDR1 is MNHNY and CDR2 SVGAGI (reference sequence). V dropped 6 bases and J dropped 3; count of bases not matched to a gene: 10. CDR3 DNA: TGTGCCAGCAGCCTCCCCGGGAGGGCCCTCTACAATGAGCAGTTCTTC. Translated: CASSLPGRALYNEQFF.

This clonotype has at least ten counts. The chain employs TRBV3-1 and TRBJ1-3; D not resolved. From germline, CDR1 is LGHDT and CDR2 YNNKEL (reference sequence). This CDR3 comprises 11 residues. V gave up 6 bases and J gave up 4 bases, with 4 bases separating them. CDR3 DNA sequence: TGTGCCAGCAGTCCCGGAAACACCATATATTTT. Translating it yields CASSPGNTIYF.

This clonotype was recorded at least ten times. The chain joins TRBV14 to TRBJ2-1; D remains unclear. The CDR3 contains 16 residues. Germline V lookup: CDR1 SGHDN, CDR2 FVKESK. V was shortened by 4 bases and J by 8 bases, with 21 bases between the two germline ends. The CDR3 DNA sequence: TGTGCCAGCAGCCCCTCGAGGAGCACTATAGAGGATGAGCAGTTCTTC. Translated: CASSPSRSTIEDEQFF. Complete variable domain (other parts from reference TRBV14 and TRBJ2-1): EAGVTQFPSHSVIEKGQTVTLRCDPISGHDNLYWYRRVMGKEIKFLLHFVKESKQDESGMPNNRFLAERTGGTYSTLKVQPAELEDSGVYFCASSPSRSTIEDEQFFGPGTRLTVL.

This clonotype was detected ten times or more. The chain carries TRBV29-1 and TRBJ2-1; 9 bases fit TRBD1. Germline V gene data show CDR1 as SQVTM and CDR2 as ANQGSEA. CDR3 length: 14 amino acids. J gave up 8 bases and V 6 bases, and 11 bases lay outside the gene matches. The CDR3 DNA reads TGCAGCGTGGTCGGGACAGGGATTGATCATGAGCAGTTCTTC. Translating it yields CSVVGTGIDHEQFF.

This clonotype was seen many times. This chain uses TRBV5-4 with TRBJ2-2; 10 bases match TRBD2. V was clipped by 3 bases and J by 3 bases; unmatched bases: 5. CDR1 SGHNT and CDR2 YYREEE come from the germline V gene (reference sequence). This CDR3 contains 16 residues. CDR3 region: CASSSASGGHTGELFF. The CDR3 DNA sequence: TGTGCCAGCAGCTCCGCTAGCGGGGGACACACCGGGGAGCTGTTTTTT.

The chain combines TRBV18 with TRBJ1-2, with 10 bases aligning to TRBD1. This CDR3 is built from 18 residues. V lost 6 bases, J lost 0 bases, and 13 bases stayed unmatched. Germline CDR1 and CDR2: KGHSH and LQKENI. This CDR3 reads CASSPVGTGAQPNYGYTF. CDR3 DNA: TGTGCCAGCTCCCCCGTCGGGACAGGGGCGCAACCTAACTATGGCTACACCTTC.

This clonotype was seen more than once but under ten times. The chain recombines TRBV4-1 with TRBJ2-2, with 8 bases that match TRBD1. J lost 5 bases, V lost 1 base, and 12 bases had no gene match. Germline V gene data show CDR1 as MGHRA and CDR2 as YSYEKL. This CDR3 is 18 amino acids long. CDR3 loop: CASSQGLGAGGLTGELFF. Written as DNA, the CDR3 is TGCGCCAGCAGCCAAGGTTTAGGGGCAGGGGGCTTAACCGGGGAGCTGTTTTTT.

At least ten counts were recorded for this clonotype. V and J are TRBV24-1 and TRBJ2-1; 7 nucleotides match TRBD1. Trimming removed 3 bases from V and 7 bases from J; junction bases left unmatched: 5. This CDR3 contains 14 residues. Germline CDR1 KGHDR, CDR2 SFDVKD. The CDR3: CATSDRDRVNEQFF. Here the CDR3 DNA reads TGTGCCACCAGTGATCGCGACAGGGTGAATGAGCAGTTCTTC.